This T cell receptor beta chain was captured in a study of blood T cells in healthy people across ages. There are many counts of this clonotype. Together with a sample-barcoded 5' primer, a J-beta primer mix was included in a second PCR lasting roughly 6 to 12 cycles. TCRdb recomputed calls from the 5' RACE reads with MiXCR, one row per CDR3 protein. The sample has 1.5 million or so distinct CDR3 sequences; 42% are singletons. Germline V gene sequence: CDR1 SGHDN, CDR2 FVKESK. The CDR3 sequence is 16 residues long. The V and J ends lost 0 bases and 4 bases respectively, with 13 bases between them. The TCR was taken from a woman under 30 in good health. The chain combines TRBV14 with TRBJ2-1; unclear D gene. The specimen sequenced was blood. CDR3 DNA: TGTGCCAGCAGCCAAGATCGGTCTACGCGTTACAATGAGCAGTTCTTC. Amino acid sequence: CASSQDRSTRYNEQFF.